This passage covers 14 T cell receptor beta chains from one sample sequenced in a study of beta chain features in type 1 diabetes (dated by TCRdb to 2017 to 2018). Results and caveats for the whole study, not just this receptor: A moderate but significant shortening of TCRB CDR3 length was observed in type 1 diabetes patients in all four CD4+ subsets.

The library was produced with the immunoSEQ multiplex PCR assay. The High Capacity cDNA Reverse Transcription Kit was used to reverse transcribe all of the isolated RNA, meaning that expressed TCRB transcripts were what got sequenced. TCRdb took this table from immuneACCESS and kept in-frame rearrangements with V and J called. Such tables lack part of the clones; where checked against another copy, unresolved V genes explain under half of the gap, and the rest is unexplained. This sample is represented by about 170,000 clones; around 8% of them were singletons. About 0.9% of the sample goes to the ten largest clones. Their antigen targets remain unknown. The sequencing sample was made of central memory CD4+ T cells from blood. These receptors originate from a woman aged 40 to 50 with type 1 diabetes.

This clone has only a few counts. The CDR3 coding sequence is TGTGCCAGTAGATACTCCGGGGGCTCCTACGAGCAGTACTTC. The encoded protein is CASRYSGGSYEQYF. The chain is built from TRBV19 and TRBJ2-7; a weak D match, TRBD2 (6 bases). This CDR3 region has 14 residues. V was cut by 6 bases and J by 0 bases, with 12 bases left in between. Germline V gives CDR1 LNHDA, CDR2 SQIVND (reference sequence).

The sample holds one count of this clone. The gene calls are TRBV28 and TRBJ1-5; maybe TRBD1 (6 bases). The ends were cut back, 3 bases at V and 6 bases at J, with 18 bases in the middle. The CDR3 totals 16 residues. Germline lookup yields CDR1 MDHEN and CDR2 SYDVKM. The CDR3 here is CASSFSGRGGTQPQHF. CDR3 nucleotide sequence: TGTGCCAGCAGTTTCTCGGGCCGGGGGGGCACTCAGCCCCAGCATTTT.

The CDR3 spells CASSQWVSEDEQFF. CDR3 coding DNA: TGTGCCAGCAGCCAATGGGTCTCCGAGGATGAGCAGTTCTTC. The chain links TRBV16 to TRBJ2-1, with D unclear. Germline V CDR1 and CDR2: KGHSY, FQNENV. Trimming removed 1 base at V and 8 bases at J, with 12 bases between. There are 14 residues in the CDR3.

This clone showed up many times. The V call is TRBV5-1, the J call TRBJ2-6; no clear D. Germline V gives CDR1 SGHRS, CDR2 YFSETQ. V lost 2 bases and J 1 base, leaving 13 bases between the germline ends. This CDR3 contains 17 residues. CDR3 sequence (DNA): TGCGCCAGCAGCTTTGGCGGAGATCTTTCTGGGGCCAACGTCCTGACTTTC. This encodes CASSFGGDLSGANVLTF.

This clone was found a few times. This chain joins TRBV5-1 and TRBJ2-1; 9 positions match TRBD2. The CDR3 consists of 15 residues. Germline-derived CDR1 and CDR2 are SGHRS and YFSETQ. V lost 1 base, J lost 7 bases, and 6 bases stayed unmatched. The CDR3 nucleotides read TGCGCCAGCAGCTTGACTAGCGGGCAGGAGAATGAGCAGTTCTTC. This codes for CASSLTSGQENEQFF.

This clone was seen only a few times. The chain combines TRBV28 with TRBJ1-2; possible D gene TRBD1, 6 bases. The CDR3 sequence is 15 residues long. Germline V gene lookup returns CDR1 MDHEN and CDR2 SYDVKM. V lost 5 bases and J lost 1, with 14 bases in between. The CDR3 DNA reads as TGTGCCAGCAGTCCCGGACCCAGGGGTAACTATGGCTACACCTTC. It yields the protein CASSPGPRGNYGYTF.

This clone was counted a few times. The chain employs TRBV28 and TRBJ1-6, with D possibly matching TRBD1 (6 bases). CDR3 length equals 15 residues. V shed 7 bases and J shed 6 bases, with 16 bases lying between them. CDR1 and CDR2 from the germline V gene are MDHEN and SYDVKM. For the CDR3, the DNA is TGTGCCAGCACCCCCCTAGGGACAAGTAATTCACCCCTCCACTTT. This translates into CASTPLGTSNSPLHF.

The J gene is TRBJ1-1, the V gene TRBV11-2; 8 bases are a match to TRBD1. The junction had 10 bases not matched to a gene; V was cut back by 6 bases and J by 1 base. This CDR3 spans 16 amino acids. CDR1 and CDR2 from the germline V gene are SGHAT and FQNNGV. CDR3 loop: CASSPGQGVWNTEAFF. CDR3 coding DNA: TGTGCCAGCAGTCCTGGACAGGGCGTTTGGAACACTGAAGCTTTCTTT. The entire variable domain, with the rest obtained from reference TRBV11-2 and TRBJ1-1, is as follows: EAGVAQSPRYKIIEKRQSVAFWCNPISGHATLYWYQQILGQGPKLLIQFQNNGVVDDSQLPKDRFSAERLKGVDSTLKIQPAKLEDSAVYLCASSPGQGVWNTEAFFGQGTRLTVV.

This clone appeared a few times. The chain carries TRBV5-4 and TRBJ2-3; 11 positions match TRBD2. Germline V gene lookup returns CDR1 SGHNT and CDR2 YYREEE (reference sequence). V gave up 4 bases and J gave up 3 bases; unmatched junction bases: 4. This CDR3 has 15 residues. The CDR3 spells CASSVRTSGTDTQYF. DNA of the CDR3: TGTGCCAGCAGCGTAAGGACTAGCGGGACAGATACGCAGTATTTT.

This clone was detected once. The chain couples TRBV10-3 to TRBJ1-1; TRBD1 might be the D (6 bases). V was cut by 6 bases and J by 4 bases, with 21 bases left in between. The CDR3 sequence is 16 residues long. The germline gives CDR1 ENHRY, CDR2 SYGVKD. This chain's CDR3 is CAISPKQGWDGTEAFF. The CDR3 DNA follows: TGTGCCATCAGCCCCAAACAGGGATGGGATGGCACTGAAGCTTTCTTT.

CDR3 region: CSVGEGRETQYF. Written as DNA, the CDR3 is TGCAGCGTTGGCGAGGGTAGGGAGACCCAGTACTTC. The chain couples TRBV29-1 to TRBJ2-5; D is perhaps TRBD2 (5 bases). The V end lost 4 bases, the J end lost 5 bases, and 11 bases lay between the germline ends. Per germline, CDR1 SQVTM and CDR2 ANQGSEA. CDR3 size: 12 residues.

This clone was picked up a small number of times. The chain uses TRBV11-2 and TRBJ2-2; weak D call: TRBD1 (7 bases). Germline lookup yields CDR1 SGHAT and CDR2 FQNNGV. The V end lost 1 base, the J end lost 5 bases, and 14 bases lay between the germline ends. The CDR3 has 16 amino acids. This CDR3 is CASSLAGGRRTGELFF. Here the CDR3 DNA reads TGTGCCAGCAGCTTAGCAGGGGGGCGGAGGACCGGGGAGCTGTTTTTT.

This clone was seen only a few times. The chain is built from TRBV20-1 and TRBJ1-1; no clear D gene. The ends were cut back, 3 bases at V and 10 bases at J, with 9 bases in the middle. Germline CDR1 DFQATT, CDR2 SNEGSKA (reference sequence). This CDR3 has 10 residues. CDR3 in amino acids: CSASGVGAFF. Here the CDR3 DNA reads TGCAGTGCTAGCGGGGTAGGAGCTTTCTTT.

The table lists this clone with a few counts. V and J are TRBV7-2 and TRBJ2-1, with 11 bases lining up with TRBD2. The germline CDR1 and CDR2 sequences are SGHTA and FQGNSA. V was pared by 5 bases and J by 0 bases, with 3 bases of the junction left unmatched. The CDR3 extends over 16 amino acids. In DNA form, the CDR3 reads TGTGCCAGCAGCCCGGGGACTAGCGGCTCCTACAATGAGCAGTTCTTC. Amino acids: CASSPGTSGSYNEQFF.